One sample yielded the 6 T cell receptor beta chains listed below, sequenced in a study of shared clonotypes between healthy human individuals. Clones were read by immunoSEQ multiplex PCR, and TCRdb kept only the in-frame ones, dropping some. Altogether approximately 1.5 million clones are present, under 99% being singletons, with the ten largest covering approximately 0.45%. The specimen was naive CD4+ T cells sorted from blood. The sample's subset: CD45RA+ positively selected. The receptors were gathered from a young man in good health.

A remark on this clone: Other nucleotide sequences from this sample produce the same CDR3. This chain links TRBV7-2 with TRBJ1-5; 9 nucleotides agree with TRBD1. Germline V CDR1 and CDR2: SGHTA, FQGNSA. The CDR3 extends over 14 amino acids. J lost 7 bases, V lost 4 bases, and 5 bases had no gene match. The chain's CDR3 is CASSSRQGGQPQHF. The CDR3 DNA reads TGTGCCAGCAGCTCGAGACAGGGGGGCCAGCCCCAGCATTTT.

This sequence joins TRBV7-9 and TRBJ2-1; TRBD2 matches 7 bases. The germline CDR1 and CDR2 sequences are SEHNR and FQNEAQ (reference sequence). V lost 5 bases and J lost 4; bases outside the gene matches: 11. The CDR3 covers 16 residues. The CDR3 protein is CASSLIHSGPYNEQFF. The CDR3 coding sequence is TGTGCCAGCAGCCTAATACATAGCGGGCCGTACAATGAGCAGTTCTTC.

This clone was counted a single time. The rearrangement uses TRBV4-3 and TRBJ2-3; D is ambiguous. From germline, CDR1 is LGHNA and CDR2 YSLEER. Trimming took off 2 bases at V and 5 bases at J, with 14 bases between the two ends. This CDR3 contains 15 residues. This chain's CDR3 is CASSQSGLMGDTQYF. The DNA for the CDR3 is TGCGCCAGCAGCCAAAGTGGTTTAATGGGAGATACGCAGTATTTT.

The J gene is TRBJ2-7, the V gene TRBV5-1; 9 nucleotides match TRBD2. This CDR3 region has 17 residues. Germline assignment: CDR1 SGHRS and CDR2 YFSETQ. V shed 0 bases, J shed 2 bases, and the junction held 9 bases outside the gene matches. The CDR3 bases are TGCGCCAGCAGCTTGGCCGGTGCTAGCGGGAATACCTACGAGCAGTACTTC. As protein: CASSLAGASGNTYEQYF.

V usage is TRBV6-6 and J usage is TRBJ2-5; D gene ambiguous. CDR1 and CDR2 from the germline V gene are MNHNY and SVGAGI (reference sequence). Trimming removed 6 bases from V and 2 bases from J, with 7 bases in between. The CDR3 totals 12 residues. The CDR3 loop is CASSEAQETQYF. The CDR3 DNA reads TGTGCCAGCAGCGAGGCGCAAGAGACCCAGTACTTC.

J is TRBJ1-5 and V is TRBV19; 7 positions match TRBD1. Germline V CDR1 and CDR2: LNHDA, SQIVND (reference sequence). This CDR3 is built from 15 residues. J gave up 4 bases and V 5 bases, and 8 bases lay outside the gene matches. CDR3 sequence reads: CASSLRQTGNQPQHF. CDR3 sequence (DNA): TGTGCCAGTAGTCTACGGCAGACAGGGAATCAGCCCCAGCATTTT.